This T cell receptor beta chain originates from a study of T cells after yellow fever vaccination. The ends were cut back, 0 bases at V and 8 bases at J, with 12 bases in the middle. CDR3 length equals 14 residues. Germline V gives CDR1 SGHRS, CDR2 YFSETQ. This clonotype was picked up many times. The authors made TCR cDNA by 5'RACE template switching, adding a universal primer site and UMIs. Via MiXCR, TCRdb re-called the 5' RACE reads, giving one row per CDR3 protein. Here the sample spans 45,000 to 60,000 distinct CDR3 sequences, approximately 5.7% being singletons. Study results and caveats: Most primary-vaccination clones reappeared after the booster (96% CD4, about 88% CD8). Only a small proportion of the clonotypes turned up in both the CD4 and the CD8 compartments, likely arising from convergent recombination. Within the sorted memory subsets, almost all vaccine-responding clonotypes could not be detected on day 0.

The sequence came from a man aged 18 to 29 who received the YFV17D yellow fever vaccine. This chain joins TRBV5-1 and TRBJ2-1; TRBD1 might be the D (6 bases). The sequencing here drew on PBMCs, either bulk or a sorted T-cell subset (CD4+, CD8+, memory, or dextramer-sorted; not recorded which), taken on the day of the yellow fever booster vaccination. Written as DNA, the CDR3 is TGCGCCAGCAGCTTGGTCGCAGGGGTCGATGAGCAGTTCTTC. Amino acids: CASSLVAGVDEQFF.